A selection of T cell receptor beta chains follows, all from one sample in a study of cytomegalovirus exposure and HLA in healthy donors. The assay was immunoSEQ multiplex PCR, and TCRdb's table has in-frame clones only and misses some. The repertoire holds some 110,000 clones, approximately 80% seen once, with roughly 5% in the top ten. What was sequenced was PBMCs. The receptor set was obtained from a man aged 50 to 59 in good health and CMV-seropositive. CDR3s include the opening cysteine and the closing phenylalanine or tryptophan. A D gene is named only where the DNA matches it firmly. Clone size is shown for a subset of rows, as once, few, many or a class of expanded clone.

j_gene	d_gene	v_gene	abundance	CDR3nt	CDR3aa
TRBJ2-5	.	TRBV11-2	.	TGTGCCAGCAGCGCGATGGGGGGGCGATCCCAAGAGACCCAGTACTTC	CASSAMGGRSQETQYF
TRBJ1-2	TRBD1	TRBV6-1	once	TGTGCCAGCAGTGGTGGGACAGGGGGCGAAGGAGGGTATGGCTACACCTTC	CASSGGTGGEGGYGYTF
TRBJ2-5	TRBD2	TRBV7-7	.	TGTGCTAGCAGCCTCGGGACTAGCGGGGTAATGCTAGAGACCCAGTACTTC	CASSLGTSGVMLETQYF
TRBJ2-7	.	TRBV4-1	.	TGCGCCAGCAGCCCGGGACACCAGGGTAGCTCCTACGAGCAGTACTTC	CASSPGHQGSSYEQYF
TRBJ2-2	.	TRBV9	few	TGTGCCAAAAGCGGGTTCACCGGGGAGCTGTTTTTT	CAKSGFTGELFF
TRBJ1-3	.	TRBV7-9	.	TGTGCCAGCAGCCTAAGGCGGGGGAACACCATATATTTT	CASSLRRGNTIYF
TRBJ2-7	TRBD2	TRBV10-1	.	TGCGCCAGCAGGGAAGCCAGCGGGGCCTCCTACGAGCAGTACTTC	CASREASGASYEQYF
TRBJ1-5	TRBD1	TRBV19	once	TGTGCCAGTAGTACCACAGGGGGCCGCAATCAGCCCCAGCATTTT	CASSTTGGRNQPQHF
TRBJ1-5	.	TRBV30	.	TGTGCCTGGAGTACCGGACAGACAAACCAGCCCCAGCATTTT	CAWSTGQTNQPQHF
TRBJ1-1	.	TRBV5-6	few	TGTGCCAGCAGCTCAATGGACAGGAACACTGAAGCTTTCTTT	CASSSMDRNTEAFF
TRBJ1-4	TRBD1	TRBV4-1	few	TGCGCCAGCAGCCACCCGGACAGGCCGTACGAAAAACTGTTTTTT	CASSHPDRPYEKLFF
TRBJ1-2	.	TRBV5-1	.	TGCGCCAGCAGCTTGCAACGGAACTATGGCTATACCTTC	CASSLQRNYGYTF
TRBJ1-1	.	TRBV18	.	TGTGCCAGCTCACCTTCCTATGGAGATATGAACACTGAAGCTTTCTTT	CASSPSYGDMNTEAFF
TRBJ1-3	.	TRBV7-9	once	TGTGCCACCCGCGAAGTCACGGGGGGGCTCTCTGGAAACACCATATATTTT	CATREVTGGLSGNTIYF
TRBJ1-5	TRBD1	TRBV28	many	TGTGCCAGCAGCCGAGGACAGGTCCGGCTAGGGAGCAATCAGCCCCAGCATTTT	CASSRGQVRLGSNQPQHF
TRBJ2-3	TRBD2	TRBV19	.	TGTGCCAGTAGTAAAGGACTAGCGGGAGAAAGGGATACGCAGTATTTT	CASSKGLAGERDTQYF
TRBJ2-7	TRBD1	TRBV2	.	TGTGCCAGCAGTGAAGGACAGGGGGCTCGGGAGCAGTACTTC	CASSEGQGAREQYF
TRBJ1-6	TRBD1	TRBV6-5	.	TGTGCCAGCAGTTACTCGAACAGGGGGCTGATTTCACCCCTCCACTTT	CASSYSNRGLISPLHF
TRBJ1-2	.	TRBV7-9	.	TGTGCCAGCAGCGACCATGACTGGGGCTACACCTTC	CASSDHDWGYTF
TRBJ2-2	.	TRBV6-6	.	TGTGCCAGCAGCCTACCGGGAGGGGAGCTGTTTTTT	CASSLPGGELFF
TRBJ1-2	.	TRBV5-6	.	TGTGCCAGCAGCTGGAGGGGTGGCTACACCTTC	CASSWRGGYTF
TRBJ2-1	TRBD1	TRBV11-3	.	TGTGCCAGCAGCCGCGACGGGACAGGGATGTACAATGAGCAGTTCTTC	CASSRDGTGMYNEQFF
TRBJ2-5	TRBD1	TRBV10-3	.	TGTGCCATCAGTGTCTCGACAGGGGGGCCCCAAGAGACCCAGTACTTC	CAISVSTGGPQETQYF
TRBJ2-7	TRBD1	TRBV30	few	TGTGCCTGGAGGTATACAGGGGGCTTGAGCGAGCAGTACTTC	CAWRYTGGLSEQYF
TRBJ2-3	TRBD2	TRBV7-6	.	TGTGCCAGCAGCTTACTAGCGGGGAGCACAGATACGCAGTATTTT	CASSLLAGSTDTQYF
TRBJ1-2	.	TRBV10-3	.	TGTGCCATCAGGAACCCGACAGCTAACTATGGCTACACCTTC	CAIRNPTANYGYTF
TRBJ1-2	TRBD1	TRBV6-4	.	TGTGCCAGCAGTCCCTCGGGGACAGCCTATGGCTACACCTTC	CASSPSGTAYGYTF
TRBJ1-6	.	TRBV4-3	.	TGCGCCAGCAGCCAAGATAGGTCTCGAGCGTCACCCCTCCACTTT	CASSQDRSRASPLHF
TRBJ2-3	.	TRBV18	.	TGTGCCAGCTCACTACCGGGCCCTAGCACAGATACGCAGTATTTT	CASSLPGPSTDTQYF
TRBJ1-2	.	TRBV18	.	TGTGCCAGCTCACCAGAGGACAGAAGCCGATATGGCTACACCTTC	CASSPEDRSRYGYTF
TRBJ1-5	.	TRBV28	.	TGTGCCTTGGGGAGGAATAGCAATCAGCCCCAGCATTTT	CALGRNSNQPQHF
TRBJ1-2	.	TRBV9	.	TGTGCCAGCAGCCCAGCGGGGGGGAGCGGCTACACCTTC	CASSPAGGSGYTF
TRBJ1-5	.	TRBV5-8	.	TGTGCCAGCACCGAAGACGGACTCTCGAAACCCCAGCATTTT	CASTEDGLSKPQHF
TRBJ1-5	.	TRBV6-6	.	TGTGCCAGCAGTTACGACAGGCCAGATCAGCCCCAGCATTTT	CASSYDRPDQPQHF
TRBJ2-3	TRBD2	TRBV6-5	.	TGTGCCAGCTCCCAAGGACTAGGCACAGATACGCAGTATTTT	CASSQGLGTDTQYF
TRBJ1-1	.	TRBV5-1	.	TGCGCCAGCAGCTCCCGGGAGGGGGGGAACACTGAAGCTTTCTTT	CASSSREGGNTEAFF
TRBJ1-1	.	TRBV2	.	TGTGCCAGCAGTGGACAGATGAACACTGAAGCTTTCTTT	CASSGQMNTEAFF
TRBJ1-1	.	TRBV11-2	.	TGTGCCAGCAGCTTACTGGGACACGGGTCAGAAGCTTTCTTT	CASSLLGHGSEAFF
TRBJ2-7	TRBD2	TRBV29-1	.	TGCAGCGCCGGTGGCACTAGCGGGGGTGGGACCTCCTACGAGCAGTACTTC	CSAGGTSGGGTSYEQYF
TRBJ1-5	TRBD1	TRBV10-1	.	TGCGCCAGCAGTAGGGACAGGGATCAGCCCCAGCATTTT	CASSRDRDQPQHF
TRBJ2-6	.	TRBV7-6	few	TGTGCCAGCAGCTTAGAGGTTAGGGGGGGCACTGGGGCCAACGTCCTGACTTTC	CASSLEVRGGTGANVLTF
TRBJ1-3	TRBD1	TRBV5-1	.	TGCGCCAGCAGCTTACAGGGGGCCAGTGGAAACACCATATATTTT	CASSLQGASGNTIYF
TRBJ1-4	.	TRBV6-6	.	TGTGCCAGCAGTTCCTCAAAGCGGGGGGAAAAACTGTTTTTT	CASSSSKRGEKLFF
TRBJ2-3	.	TRBV28	.	TGTGCCAGCAGGGACAGATATACGCAGTATTTT	CASRDRYTQYF
TRBJ1-1	TRBD1	TRBV19	.	TGTGCCAGTACGTACTCTGGGACAGTCACTGAAGCTTTCTTT	CASTYSGTVTEAFF
TRBJ2-6	.	TRBV5-4	.	TGTGCCAGCAGCCCCCCGGGACACGCTCTAGGTGGGGCCAACGTCCTGACTTTC	CASSPPGHALGGANVLTF
TRBJ2-2	TRBD1	TRBV2	once	TGTGCCAGCAGCTACCCGGGACAGTTAAACACCGGGGAGCTGTTTTTT	CASSYPGQLNTGELFF
TRBJ2-5	.	TRBV5-1	.	TGCGCCAGCAGCTTGCGAGGCCCGTACCAAGAGACCCAGTACTTC	CASSLRGPYQETQYF
TRBJ2-4	.	TRBV5-8	.	TGTGCCAGCAGCTTAAATAACCCGACAGTAGCCAAAAACATTCAGTACTTC	CASSLNNPTVAKNIQYF
TRBJ1-6	.	TRBV28	.	TGTGCCAGCAGTTTGGACATGTCCTATAATTCACCCCTCCACTTT	CASSLDMSYNSPLHF
TRBJ2-1	TRBD2	TRBV5-1	few	TGCGCCAGCAGCTTGTCCACGGGGGGGCTTGAGCAGTTCTTC	CASSLSTGGLEQFF